This T cell receptor (beta chain) was documented in a study of blood T cell repertoires in COVID-19. This table comes from immunoSEQ multiplex PCR, and its TCRdb copy is limited to in-frame clones, with some not included. The sample holds over 200,000 clones; around nine tenths are singletons and the top ten take about 10%. The CDR3 is 12 amino acids. Deletions cut 6 bases from V and 4 bases from J, with 8 bases between. The chain has TRBV12-3 or TRBV12-4 and TRBJ2-3; TRBD2 might be the D (5 bases). The sequence derives from a young man who had recovered from COVID-19. Input material: PBMCs or T cells enriched from blood (not recorded which). The CDR3 sequence: CASSKRADTQYF. CDR3 DNA: TGTGCCAGCAGCAAGAGGGCAGATACGCAGTATTTT.